These 13 T cell receptor beta chains originate from one sample sequenced in a study of CD8 T cells in ankylosing spondylitis (dated by TCRdb to 2016 to 2017). The library was produced with 5' RACE. TCRdb records Illumina HiSeq 2500 as the sequencer. Using fastp at Q25 and MiXCR, TCRdb reprocessed the public reads and kept productive beta chains. Each CDR3 protein appears once, grouped with its most common genes and DNA. The sample records a few hundred thousand distinct CDR3 sequences, 20% to 25% of which are singletons. The ten largest make up 13% of the sample. What was sequenced was blood, either unsorted or a sorted T cell fraction (not recorded which). The receptors derive from a male donor with ankylosing spondylitis or in good health (not recorded which).

This clonotype was seen at least ten times. The CDR3 here is CASSYSGNTGELFF. Written as DNA, the CDR3 is TGTGCCAGCAGTTATTCGGGAAACACCGGGGAGCTGTTTTTT. The genes are TRBV6-5 and TRBJ2-2; D is perhaps TRBD2 (5 bases). The V gene lost 3 bases and the J gene lost 2 bases, with 7 bases spanning the gap. Germline values: CDR1 MNHEY, CDR2 SVGAGI. This CDR3 has 14 amino acids.

The chain couples TRBV7-9 to TRBJ1-2; 10 bases fit TRBD1. Germline V gives CDR1 SEHNR, CDR2 FQNEAQ (reference sequence). The V gene end was trimmed by 4 bases and the J gene end by 6 bases; junction bases not matched to a gene: 8. CDR3 length: 15 amino acids. The CDR3 DNA sequence: TGTGCCAGCAGCTCCCTCTCGGGACAGGGGAATGGCTACACCTTC. Its translation: CASSSLSGQGNGYTF.

The chain links TRBV7-2 to TRBJ2-1; D ambiguous. Germline CDR1 and CDR2: SGHTA and FQGNSA. The length of the CDR3 is 13 residues. Between the trimmed V and J ends, which lost 6 bases and 6 bases, there was a span of 12 bases. This chain's CDR3 is CASRYQIINEQFF. The CDR3 nucleotides are TGTGCCAGCAGATACCAAATAATCAATGAGCAGTTCTTC. Based on the CDR3 plus reference TRBV7-2 and TRBJ2-1, the full variable domain is GAGVSQSPSNKVTEKGKDVELRCDPISGHTALYWYRQSLGQGLEFLIYFQGNSAPDKSGLPSDRFSAERTGGSVSTLTIQRTQQEDSAVYLCASRYQIINEQFFGPGTRLTVL.

This chain connects TRBV7-9 to TRBJ2-3, with a possible D match to TRBD2 (5 bases). Trimming took 5 bases from V and 3 from J, leaving 18 bases between them. There are 16 residues in the CDR3. In germline, CDR1 is SEHNR, CDR2 FQNEAQ (reference sequence). DNA for the CDR3: TGTGCCAGCAGCCACGGGCCCTCCGGGGAAACAGATACGCAGTATTTT. It is translated as CASSHGPSGETDTQYF.

CDR3 amino acids: CASSLVGVRNTEAFF. The CDR3 DNA sequence: TGTGCCAGCAGCTTAGTGGGGGTGCGGAACACTGAAGCTTTCTTT. The V call is TRBV7-9, the J call TRBJ1-1, with D maybe TRBD1 (5 bases). This CDR3 comprises 15 residues. V lost 1 base and J 1 base, leaving 10 bases between the germline ends. CDR1 and CDR2 from the germline V gene are SEHNR and FQNEAQ (reference sequence).

The chain joins TRBV20-1 to TRBJ1-5; D might be TRBD1 (6 bases). The V end lost 5 bases, the J end lost 6 bases, and 14 bases lay between the germline ends. The germline CDR1 and CDR2 sequences are DFQATT and SNEGSKA (reference sequence). This CDR3 region has 13 residues. This chain's CDR3 is CSAPDQGGQPQHF. CDR3 DNA sequence: TGCAGTGCTCCAGATCAAGGGGGTCAGCCCCAGCATTTT.

This clonotype appeared a few times. The junction shows a germline mismatch at one end, possibly a read error. CDR3 in DNA: TGCCCGGTCGGGGATACGCAGTATTTT. This gives the protein CPVGDTQYF. V and J are TRBV6-6 and TRBJ2-3, with no clear D. This CDR3 region has 9 residues. Germline CDR1 is MNHNY and CDR2 is SVGAGI (reference sequence).

This clonotype was detected a few times. V usage is TRBV7-9 and J usage is TRBJ2-3, with 7 bases identical to TRBD1. Looked up from germline, CDR1 is SEHNR and CDR2 is FQNEAQ (reference sequence). V was clipped by 5 bases and J by 4 bases; unmatched bases: 3. This CDR3 comprises 13 residues. CDR3 in amino acids: CASSAQGADTQYF. For the CDR3, the DNA is TGTGCCAGCAGCGCGCAGGGGGCAGATACGCAGTATTTT.

The rearrangement joins TRBV5-1 to TRBJ2-1; TRBD2 matches 16 bases. The CDR3 loop spans 15 amino acids. V gave up 3 bases and J gave up 8 bases; unmatched junction bases: 2. CDR1 and CDR2 from the germline V gene are SGHRS and YFSETQ. For the CDR3, the DNA is TGCGCCAGCAGCTCCGGGACTAGCGGGGGGGATGAGCAGTTCTTC. Its protein is CASSSGTSGGDEQFF.

This clonotype showed up many times. V gene TRBV12-3 or TRBV12-4 combines with J gene TRBJ2-1; D is perhaps TRBD2 (6 bases). The length of the CDR3 is 14 residues. Deletions cut 1 base from V and 3 bases from J, with 7 bases between. CDR3: CASSLGTIYNEQFF. The CDR3 region has the DNA TGTGCCAGCAGTTTAGGGACTATCTACAATGAGCAGTTCTTC.

This clonotype was counted between two and nine times. The CDR3 loop is CASSYDRTGLPDIQYF. The CDR3 nucleotides are TGTGCCAGCAGTTACGACCGGACCGGGCTACCGGACATTCAGTACTTC. J is TRBJ2-4 and V is TRBV6-5, with no clear D. The CDR3 is 16 amino acids. CDR1 and CDR2 (germline): MNHEY, SVGAGI. V lost 2 bases to trimming and J lost 8 bases, with 19 bases between them.

V usage is TRBV27 and J usage is TRBJ2-5, with 8 bases aligning to TRBD2. This CDR3 has 14 amino acids. Germline CDR1 is MNHEY and CDR2 is SMNVEV (reference sequence). J was trimmed by 5 bases and V by 5 bases; bases with no gene match: 7. This CDR3 is CASSRAGVRETQYF. The CDR3 nucleotides read TGTGCCAGCAGTAGAGCGGGGGTTCGGGAGACCCAGTACTTC.

The chain links TRBV3-1 to TRBJ2-7; 7 positions match TRBD1. V was clipped by 3 bases and J by 2 bases; unmatched bases: 7. Germline CDR1 is LGHDT and CDR2 is YNNKEL (reference sequence). The CDR3 consists of 15 residues. The DNA of the CDR3 is TGTGCCAGCAGCCAGGGATGGGACAGTACCTACGAGCAGTACTTC. Translation gives CASSQGWDSTYEQYF.